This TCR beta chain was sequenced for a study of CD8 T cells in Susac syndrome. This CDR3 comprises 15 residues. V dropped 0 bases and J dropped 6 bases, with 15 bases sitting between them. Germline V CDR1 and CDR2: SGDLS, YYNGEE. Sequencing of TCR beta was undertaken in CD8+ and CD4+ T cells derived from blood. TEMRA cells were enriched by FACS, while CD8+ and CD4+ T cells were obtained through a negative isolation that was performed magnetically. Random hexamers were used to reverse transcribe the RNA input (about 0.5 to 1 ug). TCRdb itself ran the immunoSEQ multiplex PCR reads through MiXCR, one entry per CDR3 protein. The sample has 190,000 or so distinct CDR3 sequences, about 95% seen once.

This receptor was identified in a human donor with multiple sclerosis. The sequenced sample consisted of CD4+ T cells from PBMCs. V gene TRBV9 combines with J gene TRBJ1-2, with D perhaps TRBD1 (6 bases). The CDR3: CASSVGNRASHGYTF. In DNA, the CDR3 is TGTGCCAGCAGCGTAGGCAACAGGGCATCCCATGGCTACACCTTC.